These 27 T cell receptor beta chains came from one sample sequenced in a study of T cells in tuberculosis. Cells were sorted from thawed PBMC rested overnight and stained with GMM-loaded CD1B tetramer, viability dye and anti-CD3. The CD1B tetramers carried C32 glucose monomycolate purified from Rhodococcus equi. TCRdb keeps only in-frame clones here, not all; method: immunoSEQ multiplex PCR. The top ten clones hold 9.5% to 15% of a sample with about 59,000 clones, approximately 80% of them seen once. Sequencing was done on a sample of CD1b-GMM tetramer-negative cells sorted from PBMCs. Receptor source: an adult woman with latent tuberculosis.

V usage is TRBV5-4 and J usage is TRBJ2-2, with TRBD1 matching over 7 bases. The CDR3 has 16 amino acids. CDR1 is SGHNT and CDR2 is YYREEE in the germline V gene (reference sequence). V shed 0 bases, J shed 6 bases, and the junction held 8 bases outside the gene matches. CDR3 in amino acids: CASSLVITGAAGELFF. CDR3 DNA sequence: TGTGCCAGCAGCTTGGTGATAACAGGGGCCGCCGGGGAGCTGTTTTTT.

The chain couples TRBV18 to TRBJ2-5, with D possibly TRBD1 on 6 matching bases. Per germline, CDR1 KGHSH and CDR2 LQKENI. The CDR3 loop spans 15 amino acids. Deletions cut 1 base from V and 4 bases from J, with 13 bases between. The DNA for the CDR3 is TGTGCCAGCTCACCACAGTGGGGGCCGGGAGAGACCCAGTACTTC. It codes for CASSPQWGPGETQYF.

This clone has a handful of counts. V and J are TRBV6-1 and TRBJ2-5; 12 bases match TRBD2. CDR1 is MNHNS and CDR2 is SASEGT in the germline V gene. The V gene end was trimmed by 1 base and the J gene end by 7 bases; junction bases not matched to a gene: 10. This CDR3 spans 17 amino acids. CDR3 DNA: TGTGCCAGCAGTGAAGGGGCTAGCGGGGGGGCTTATGTGACCCAGTACTTC. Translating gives CASSEGASGGAYVTQYF.

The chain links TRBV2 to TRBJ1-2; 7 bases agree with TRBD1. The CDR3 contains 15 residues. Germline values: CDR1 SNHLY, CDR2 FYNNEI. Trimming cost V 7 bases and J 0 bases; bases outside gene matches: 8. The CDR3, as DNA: TGTGCCAGCATGGGGACAGTAGAATCTAACTATGGCTACACCTTC. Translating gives CASMGTVESNYGYTF.

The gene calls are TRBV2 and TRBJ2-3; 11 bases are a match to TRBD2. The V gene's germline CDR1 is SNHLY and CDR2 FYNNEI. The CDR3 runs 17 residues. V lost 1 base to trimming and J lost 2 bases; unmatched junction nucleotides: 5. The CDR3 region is CASSEGALAGATDTQYF. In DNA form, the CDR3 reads TGTGCCAGCAGTGAAGGGGCACTAGCGGGGGCCACAGATACGCAGTATTTT.

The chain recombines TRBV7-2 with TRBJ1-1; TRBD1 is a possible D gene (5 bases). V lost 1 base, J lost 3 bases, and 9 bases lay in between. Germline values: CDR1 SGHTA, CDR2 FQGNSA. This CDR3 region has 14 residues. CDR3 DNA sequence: TGTGCCAGCAGCTTAGGACAGTTTCACACTGAAGCTTTCTTT. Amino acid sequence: CASSLGQFHTEAFF.

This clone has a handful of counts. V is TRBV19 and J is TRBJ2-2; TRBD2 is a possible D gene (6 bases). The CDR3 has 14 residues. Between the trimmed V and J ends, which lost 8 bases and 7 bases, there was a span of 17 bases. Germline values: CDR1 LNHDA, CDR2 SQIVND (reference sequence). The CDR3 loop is CASVGRERGGELFF. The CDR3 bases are TGTGCCAGTGTGGGCCGGGAGAGGGGCGGGGAGCTGTTTTTT.

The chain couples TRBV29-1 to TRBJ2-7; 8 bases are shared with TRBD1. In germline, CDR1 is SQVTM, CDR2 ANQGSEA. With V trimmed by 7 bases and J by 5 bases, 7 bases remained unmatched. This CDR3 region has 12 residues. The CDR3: CSAQTGVNEQYF. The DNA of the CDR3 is TGCAGCGCACAGACAGGGGTTAACGAGCAGTACTTC.

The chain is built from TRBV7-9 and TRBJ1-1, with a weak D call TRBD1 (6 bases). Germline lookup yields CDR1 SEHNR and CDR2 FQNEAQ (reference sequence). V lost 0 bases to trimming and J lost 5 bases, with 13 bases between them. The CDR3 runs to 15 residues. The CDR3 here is CASSLAGGAGTEAFF. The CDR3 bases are TGTGCCAGCAGCTTAGCGGGGGGGGCGGGAACTGAAGCTTTCTTT.

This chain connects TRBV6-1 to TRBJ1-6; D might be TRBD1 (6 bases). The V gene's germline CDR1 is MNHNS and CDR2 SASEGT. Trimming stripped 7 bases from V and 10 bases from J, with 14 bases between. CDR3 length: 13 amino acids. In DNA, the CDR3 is TGTGCCAGCAAGGGGGGGCGCTTCTCACCCCTCCACTTT. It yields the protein CASKGGRFSPLHF.

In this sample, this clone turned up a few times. CDR3 residues: CASSGRTGPTDTQYF. Written as DNA, the CDR3 is TGTGCCAGCAGTGGACGGACAGGACCCACAGATACGCAGTATTTT. This sequence joins TRBV2 and TRBJ2-3, with 7 positions matching TRBD1. The CDR3 runs 15 residues. Germline V gene data show CDR1 as SNHLY and CDR2 as FYNNEI. Trimming at V came to 4 bases and at J to 2 bases, leaving 6 bases not matched to a gene.

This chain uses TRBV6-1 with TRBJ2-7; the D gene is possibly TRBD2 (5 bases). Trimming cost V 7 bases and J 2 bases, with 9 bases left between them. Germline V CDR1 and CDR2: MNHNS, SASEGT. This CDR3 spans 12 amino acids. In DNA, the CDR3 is TGTGCCAGCACCCACGGGACCTACGAGCAGTACTTC. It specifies CASTHGTYEQYF.

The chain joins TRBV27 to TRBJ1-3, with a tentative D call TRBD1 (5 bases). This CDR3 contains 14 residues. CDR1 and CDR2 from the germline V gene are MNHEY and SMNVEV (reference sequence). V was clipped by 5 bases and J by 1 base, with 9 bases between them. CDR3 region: CASSRQRSGNTIYF. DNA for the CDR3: TGTGCCAGCAGTCGACAGAGATCTGGAAACACCATATATTTT.

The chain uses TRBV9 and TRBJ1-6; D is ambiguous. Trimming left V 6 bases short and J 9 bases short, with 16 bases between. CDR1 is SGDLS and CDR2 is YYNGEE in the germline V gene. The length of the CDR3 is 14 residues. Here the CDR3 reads CASTSEGHGSPLHF. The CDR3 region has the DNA TGTGCCAGCACCTCTGAGGGTCACGGTTCACCCCTCCACTTT. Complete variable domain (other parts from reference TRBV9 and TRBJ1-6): DSGVTQTPKHLITATGQRVTLRCSPRSGDLSVYWYQQSLDQGLQFLIQYYNGEERAKGNILERFSAQQFPDLHSELNLSSLELGDSALYFCASTSEGHGSPLHFGNGTRLTVT.

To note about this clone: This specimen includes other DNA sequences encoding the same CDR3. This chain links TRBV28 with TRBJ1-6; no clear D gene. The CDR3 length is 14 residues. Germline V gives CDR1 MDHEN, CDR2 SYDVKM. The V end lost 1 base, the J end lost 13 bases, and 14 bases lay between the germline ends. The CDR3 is CASSLSQRYSPLHF. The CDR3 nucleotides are TGTGCCAGCAGTTTATCCCAGAGGTACTCCCCCCTCCACTTT.

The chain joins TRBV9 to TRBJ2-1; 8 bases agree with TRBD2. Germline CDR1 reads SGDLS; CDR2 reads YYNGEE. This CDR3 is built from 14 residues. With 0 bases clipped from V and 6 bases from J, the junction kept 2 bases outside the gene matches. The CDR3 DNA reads TGTGCCAGCAGCGTAGGAGCGGGGGTCAATGAGCAGTTCTTC. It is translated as CASSVGAGVNEQFF. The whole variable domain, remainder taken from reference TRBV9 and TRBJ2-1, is DSGVTQTPKHLITATGQRVTLRCSPRSGDLSVYWYQQSLDQGLQFLIQYYNGEERAKGNILERFSAQQFPDLHSELNLSSLELGDSALYFCASSVGAGVNEQFFGPGTRLTVL.

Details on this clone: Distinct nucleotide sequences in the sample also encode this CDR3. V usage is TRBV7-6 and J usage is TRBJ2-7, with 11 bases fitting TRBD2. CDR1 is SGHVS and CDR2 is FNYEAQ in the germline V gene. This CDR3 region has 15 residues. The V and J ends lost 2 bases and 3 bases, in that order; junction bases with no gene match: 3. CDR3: CASSLTSGRGYEQYF. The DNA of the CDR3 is TGTGCCAGCAGCTTAACTAGCGGGAGAGGCTACGAGCAGTACTTC.

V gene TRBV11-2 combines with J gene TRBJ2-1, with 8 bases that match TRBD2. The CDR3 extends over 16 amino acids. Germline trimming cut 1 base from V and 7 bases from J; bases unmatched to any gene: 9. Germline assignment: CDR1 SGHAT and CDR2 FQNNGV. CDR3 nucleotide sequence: TGTGCCAGCAGCTTAGTGGGGTCTAGCGGGTGGAATGAGCAGTTCTTC. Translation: CASSLVGSSGWNEQFF.

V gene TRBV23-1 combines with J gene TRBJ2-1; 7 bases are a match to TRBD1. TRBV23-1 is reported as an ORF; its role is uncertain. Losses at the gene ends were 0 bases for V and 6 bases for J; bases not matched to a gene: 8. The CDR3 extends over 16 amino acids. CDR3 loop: CASSQSTQGIGNEQFF. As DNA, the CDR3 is TGCGCCAGCAGTCAATCGACACAGGGGATCGGCAATGAGCAGTTCTTC.

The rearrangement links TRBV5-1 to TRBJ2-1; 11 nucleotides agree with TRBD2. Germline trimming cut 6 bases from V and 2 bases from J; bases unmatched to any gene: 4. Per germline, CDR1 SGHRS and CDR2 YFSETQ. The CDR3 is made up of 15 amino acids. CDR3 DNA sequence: TGCGCCAGCAACTTAGCGGGAGGGCCCTACAATGAGCAGTTCTTC. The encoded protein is CASNLAGGPYNEQFF.

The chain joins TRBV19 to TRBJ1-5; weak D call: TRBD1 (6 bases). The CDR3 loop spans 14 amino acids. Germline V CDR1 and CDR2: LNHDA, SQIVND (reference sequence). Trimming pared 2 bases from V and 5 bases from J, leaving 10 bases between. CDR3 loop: CASSIQGSYQPQHF. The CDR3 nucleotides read TGTGCCAGTAGTATACAGGGGAGTTATCAGCCCCAGCATTTT.

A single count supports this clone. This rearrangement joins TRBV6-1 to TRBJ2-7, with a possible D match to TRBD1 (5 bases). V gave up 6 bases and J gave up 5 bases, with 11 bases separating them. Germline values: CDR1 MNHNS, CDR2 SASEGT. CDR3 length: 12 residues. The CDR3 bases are TGTGCCAGCAGCAGACCAGGGAACGAGCAGTACTTC. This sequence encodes CASSRPGNEQYF.

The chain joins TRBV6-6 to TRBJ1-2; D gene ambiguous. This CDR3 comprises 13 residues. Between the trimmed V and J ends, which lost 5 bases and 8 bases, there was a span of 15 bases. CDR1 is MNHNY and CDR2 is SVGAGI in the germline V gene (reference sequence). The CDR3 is CASSPREGLGYTF. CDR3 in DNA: TGTGCCAGCAGTCCCCGAGAGGGTTTGGGCTACACCTTC.

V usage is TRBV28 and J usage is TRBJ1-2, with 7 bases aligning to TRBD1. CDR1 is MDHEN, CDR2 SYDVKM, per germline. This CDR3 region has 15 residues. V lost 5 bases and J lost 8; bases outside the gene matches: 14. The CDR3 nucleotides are TGTGCCAGCAGTCTGTGGACAGGTGGAGTGAGAGGCTACACCTTC. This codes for CASSLWTGGVRGYTF.

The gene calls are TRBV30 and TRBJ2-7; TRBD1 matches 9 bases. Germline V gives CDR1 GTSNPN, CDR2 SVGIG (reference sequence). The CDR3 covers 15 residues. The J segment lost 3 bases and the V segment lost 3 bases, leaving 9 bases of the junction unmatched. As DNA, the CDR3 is TGTGCCTGGAGCGCTACCGGGACAGGGTACTACGAGCAGTACTTC. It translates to CAWSATGTGYYEQYF.

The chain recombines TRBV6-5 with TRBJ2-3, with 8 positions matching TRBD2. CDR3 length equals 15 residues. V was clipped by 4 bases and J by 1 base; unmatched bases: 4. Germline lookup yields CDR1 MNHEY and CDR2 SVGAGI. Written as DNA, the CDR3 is TGTGCCAGCAGTTCAGCGGGAGCGGGCACAGATACGCAGTATTTT. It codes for CASSSAGAGTDTQYF.

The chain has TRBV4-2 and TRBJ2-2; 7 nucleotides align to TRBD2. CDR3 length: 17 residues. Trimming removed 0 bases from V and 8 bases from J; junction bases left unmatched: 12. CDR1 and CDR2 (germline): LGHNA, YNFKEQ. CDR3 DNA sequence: TGTGCCAGCAGCCAAGATCAGGGCGGGAGAGATTGGGGGGAGCTGTTTTTT. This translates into CASSQDQGGRDWGELFF.